This TCR beta chain was recovered during a study of blood T cell repertoires in COVID-19. Deletions cut 0 bases from V and 0 bases from J, with 11 bases between. In germline, CDR1 is SGHVS, CDR2 FQNEAQ. The CDR3 is made up of 16 amino acids. This table comes from immunoSEQ multiplex PCR, and its TCRdb copy is limited to in-frame clones, with some not included. In the table there are 75,000 to 80,000 clones, about 82% of which are singletons. Material for sequencing was peripheral blood. The V and J genes are TRBV7-8 and TRBJ1-1; the D gene is possibly TRBD1 (5 bases). This sequence was found in a woman aged 55 to 70 with acute or convalescent COVID-19. CDR3 region: CASSLARGGVNTEAFF. DNA of the CDR3: TGTGCCAGCAGCTTAGCGCGAGGAGGGGTGAACACTGAAGCTTTCTTT.